A single sample is the source of the 19 T cell receptor beta chains below, sequenced in a study of CD8 T cells in ankylosing spondylitis. TCRdb re-analysed the 5' RACE reads in MiXCR, keeping a single row per CDR3 protein. Of about 480,000 distinct CDR3 sequences in the sample, 17% were seen once. General study points: Ankylosing spondylitis blood appeared to be characterized by a TCR beta motif of 8 or 9 highly homologous variants.

No antigens are known for them. Sequencing was done on a sample of blood, either unsorted or a sorted T cell fraction (not recorded which). The receptors were gathered from a male donor with ankylosing spondylitis.

As regards this clonotype: A read error may explain this, as a much larger clone is one base away. This rearrangement joins TRBV12-3 or TRBV12-4 to TRBJ2-1; D call uncertain. V lost 2 bases and J lost 10, with 9 bases in between. The CDR3 has 12 residues. The CDR3 protein is CASSLPSPEQFF. CDR3 DNA sequence: TGTGCCAGCAGTTTACCTAGTCCCGAGCAGTTCTTC.

The gene calls are TRBV6-1 and TRBJ2-3; weak D call: TRBD2 (7 bases). In germline, CDR1 is MNHNS, CDR2 SASEGT. Trimming removed 7 bases at V and 5 bases at J, with 13 bases between. There are 13 residues in the CDR3. CDR3 loop: CASTRGGQDTQYF. The DNA of the CDR3 is TGTGCCAGCACGAGGGGGGGGCAAGATACGCAGTATTTT.

This clonotype was counted between two and nine times. Its ends do not fully match the called genes, so a read error is possible. The V and J genes are TRBV3-1 and TRBJ1-6; D is undetermined. The CDR3 runs to 13 residues. Germline loops: CDR1 LGHDT, CDR2 YNNKEL (reference sequence). CDR3 sequence (DNA): TGTGCCAGCAGCCAAGATGGACCCGGCCCCTCAGACTTT. Translation: CASSQDGPGPSDF.

The rearrangement joins TRBV6-2 or TRBV6-3 to TRBJ2-3; D remains unclear. V lost 10 bases to trimming and J lost 0 bases, with 17 bases between them. This CDR3 is 15 amino acids long. The V gene's germline CDR1 is MNHEY and CDR2 SVGEGT. In nucleotides, the CDR3 is TGTGCCATCCGTGAGTTTTTCTCTAGCACAGATACGCAGTATTTT. This sequence encodes CAIREFFSSTDTQYF.

This clonotype was seen many times. V usage is TRBV10-3 and J usage is TRBJ2-1; TRBD2 is a possible D gene (6 bases). Germline lookup yields CDR1 ENHRY and CDR2 SYGVKD. CDR3 length: 16 amino acids. The V and J ends lost 6 bases and 0 bases respectively, with 15 bases between them. This chain's CDR3 is CAISNLASSSYNEQFF. The CDR3 bases are TGTGCCATCAGCAACCTAGCGTCAAGCTCCTACAATGAGCAGTTCTTC.

The rearrangement joins TRBV30 to TRBJ1-1; no reliable D call. V was pared by 0 bases and J by 0 bases, with 5 bases between. This CDR3 has 13 amino acids. CDR1 and CDR2 (germline): GTSNPN, SVGIG (reference sequence). The CDR3 here is CAWSVLVNTEAFF. The CDR3 DNA is TGTGCCTGGAGTGTATTGGTGAACACTGAAGCTTTCTTT.

This clonotype occurred a few times. This chain uses TRBV28 with TRBJ2-3; 9 bases agree with TRBD2. V shed 2 bases, J shed 0 bases, and the junction held 6 bases outside the gene matches. This CDR3 has 17 residues. Per the germline V gene, CDR1 is MDHEN and CDR2 is SYDVKM. CDR3 loop: CASSLAGGRTSTDTQYF. The CDR3, as DNA: TGTGCCAGCAGTTTAGCGGGAGGGAGGACGAGCACAGATACGCAGTATTTT.

This clonotype was counted ten times or more. The rearrangement links TRBV18 to TRBJ2-7; D uncertain. The germline V and J ends were trimmed by 3 bases and 0 bases, with 6 bases remaining between them. The CDR3 is 13 residues long. In germline, CDR1 is KGHSH, CDR2 LQKENI. The CDR3 loop is CASSPPSSYEQYF. CDR3 DNA: TGTGCCAGCTCACCGCCGAGCTCCTACGAGCAGTACTTC.

The CDR3 nucleotides read TGTGCCAGCAGTTTAGGGGCAGGGTATAATTCACCCCTCCACTTT. This sequence encodes CASSLGAGYNSPLHF. The chain has TRBV12-3 or TRBV12-4 and TRBJ1-6; D is possibly TRBD1 (5 bases). The CDR3 has 15 residues. V was cut by 1 base and J by 4 bases, with 8 bases left in between.

J is TRBJ1-2 and V is TRBV20-1; D not certain. Germline V gene data show CDR1 as DFQATT and CDR2 as SNEGSKA (reference sequence). V lost 3 bases to trimming and J lost 3 bases, with 11 bases between them. The CDR3 extends over 13 amino acids. CDR3 nucleotides: TGCAGTGCTAGTTTACCGACGGACTATGGCTACACCTTC. The encoded protein is CSASLPTDYGYTF.

The chain employs TRBV12-3 or TRBV12-4 and TRBJ2-3; the D gene is possibly TRBD1 (6 bases). The V end was cut by 1 base, the J end by 4 bases, with 9 bases between. The CDR3 length is 14 residues. The CDR3 DNA reads as TGTGCCAGCAGTTTAGTACAGGGCGCAGATACGCAGTATTTT. This codes for CASSLVQGADTQYF.

This clonotype was seen more than once but under ten times. The chain combines TRBV20-1 with TRBJ2-1, with D possibly matching TRBD2 (6 bases). This CDR3 is built from 12 residues. Germline V gene lookup returns CDR1 DFQATT and CDR2 SNEGSKA (reference sequence). Trimming stripped 5 bases from V and 3 bases from J, with 8 bases between. The CDR3 DNA sequence: TGCAGTGCTCCAGCGGGCTACAATGAGCAGTTCTTC. Protein product: CSAPAGYNEQFF.

This clonotype occurred a few times. The J gene is TRBJ2-1, the V gene TRBV29-1, with TRBD2 identical over 7 bases. The ends lost 4 bases at V and 2 bases at J; junction bases unmatched: 8. The CDR3 runs to 15 residues. The germline V gene has CDR1 SQVTM and CDR2 ANQGSEA. The CDR3, as DNA: TGCAGCGTTGGTCTCACCGGGAGGCCCTACAATGAGCAGTTCTTC. Translating gives CSVGLTGRPYNEQFF.

At least ten counts were recorded for this clonotype. This rearrangement joins TRBV20-1 to TRBJ1-5; 8 nucleotides line up with TRBD1. The germline V gene encodes CDR1 DFQATT and CDR2 SNEGSKA (reference sequence). The length of the CDR3 is 17 residues. The J segment lost 7 bases and the V segment lost 1 base, leaving 15 bases of the junction unmatched. The CDR3 sequence: CSARGGTGSLGEQPQHF. The DNA for the CDR3 is TGCAGTGCTAGAGGCGGGACAGGTTCGTTAGGTGAGCAGCCCCAGCATTTT.

This clonotype was seen a handful of times. The V and J genes are TRBV5-5 and TRBJ2-1; a possible D gene is TRBD1 (6 bases). The germline V gene has CDR1 SGHKS and CDR2 YYEKEE (reference sequence). Trimming left V 4 bases short and J 4 bases short, with 15 bases between. This CDR3 contains 15 residues. CDR3 sequence reads: CASSGVLGGYNEQFF. CDR3 DNA sequence: TGTGCCAGCAGCGGAGTGCTAGGGGGTTACAATGAGCAGTTCTTC.

The rearrangement joins TRBV29-1 to TRBJ1-1; no reliable D call. V was pared by 5 bases and J by 3 bases, with 13 bases between. The CDR3 has 13 amino acids. Germline V CDR1 and CDR2: SQVTM, ANQGSEA. DNA of the CDR3: TGCAGCGTTCAACGGGAAGCTTACACTGAAGCTTTCTTT. As protein: CSVQREAYTEAFF.

This chain connects TRBV7-2 to TRBJ1-2, with D maybe TRBD1 (5 bases). Germline CDR1 SGHTA, CDR2 FQGNSA. The CDR3 is 14 residues long. The V gene lost 5 bases and the J gene lost 4 bases, with 14 bases spanning the gap. The chain's CDR3 is CASSPSGSTYGYTF. Here the CDR3 DNA reads TGTGCCAGCAGCCCGTCAGGGAGTACCTATGGCTACACCTTC.

This clonotype was observed a handful of times. The chain has TRBV20-1 and TRBJ2-7; 7 bases are shared with TRBD2. J gave up 3 bases and V 4 bases, and 9 bases lay outside the gene matches. This CDR3 has 14 residues. Germline CDR1 is DFQATT and CDR2 is SNEGSKA (reference sequence). CDR3 amino acids: CSATGWEGNYEQYF. CDR3 coding DNA: TGCAGTGCTACGGGGTGGGAGGGTAACTACGAGCAGTACTTC.

This clonotype appeared a few times. This chain uses TRBV7-7 with TRBJ2-5; no firm D call. Germline loops: CDR1 SSHAT, CDR2 FNYEAQ (reference sequence). Trimming took off 2 bases at V and 1 base at J, with 8 bases between the two ends. This CDR3 has 14 residues. CDR3 region: CASSLMGSQETQYF. The CDR3 DNA reads TGTGCCAGCAGCTTAATGGGTAGCCAAGAGACCCAGTACTTC.